Presented here are 2 T cell receptor beta chains from one specimen sequenced in a study of CD8 T cells in Susac syndrome. After extraction with the RNeasy kit, 0.5 to 1 ug of the RNA was reverse transcribed using random hexamers. TCRdb processed the immunoSEQ multiplex PCR reads anew with MiXCR; each CDR3 protein has one entry. The table records 200,000 to 250,000 distinct CDR3 sequences, 94% of them present only once. The sequenced material came from CD4+ T cells from PBMCs. The receptors were gathered from a human donor with Susac syndrome.

This chain connects TRBV13 to TRBJ2-7; D gene unclear. Germline V gives CDR1 PRHDT, CDR2 FYEKMQ (reference sequence). The CDR3 runs 16 residues. The V end was cut by 5 bases, the J end by 7 bases, with 24 bases between. The CDR3 region is CASSPKRTVPPVEQYF. CDR3 DNA: TGTGCCAGCAGCCCAAAACGCACAGTCCCGCCTGTAGAGCAGTACTTC.

The genes are TRBV29-1 and TRBJ2-7; TRBD1 agrees at 10 bases. V gave up 3 bases and J gave up 2 bases; unmatched junction bases: 1. Per the germline V gene, CDR1 is SQVTM and CDR2 is ANQGSEA. CDR3 size: 13 residues. The CDR3 coding sequence is TGCAGCGTTGATGGACAGGGGGCCTACGAGCAGTACTTC. Translating it yields CSVDGQGAYEQYF.